Listed below are T cell receptor beta chains from one sample, sequenced in a study of shared clonotypes between healthy human individuals. Produced via immunoSEQ multiplex PCR; TCRdb's table is partial and in-frame only. The sample shows about 2 million clones, over 85% of them seen only once. The sequencing input was naive CD8+ T cells sorted from blood. These receptors were obtained from a man aged 18 to 30 in good health. CDR3s include the opening cysteine and the closing phenylalanine or tryptophan. A D gene is named only where the DNA matches it firmly. Clone size appears in some rows only: once, few, many, or a class for an expanded clone.

J	size	V	D	DNA	CDR3
TRBJ2-7	NA	TRBV27	NA	TGTGCCAGCAGTTCTTCCCCGGCAGCTTCCTACGAGCAGTACTTC	CASSSSPAASYEQYF
TRBJ2-1	NA	TRBV29-1	TRBD2	TGCAGCGTCAGAGCGGGATATGAGCAGTTCTTC	CSVRAGYEQFF
TRBJ2-7	NA	TRBV30	NA	TGTGCCTGGAGTGCAGGGGTCGGGGACGAGCAGTACTTC	CAWSAGVGDEQYF
TRBJ1-2	NA	TRBV2	NA	TGTGCCAGCAGTGAAGCTGTGTCCGAAGGCTCTTTTTATGGCTACACCTTC	CASSEAVSEGSFYGYTF
TRBJ2-5	NA	TRBV5-4	TRBD1	TGTGCCAGCAGCAAAGAACCACAGGGGAGTTGGGAGACCCAGTACTTC	CASSKEPQGSWETQYF
TRBJ1-4	NA	TRBV2	NA	TGTGCCAGCAGTCCCCTTTGGGGGCTCGGAGAAAAACTGTTTTTT	CASSPLWGLGEKLFF
TRBJ1-6	once	TRBV6-5	TRBD1	TGTGCCAGCAGTTACGGACAGGGGAATTCACCCCTCCACTTT	CASSYGQGNSPLHF
TRBJ2-7	NA	TRBV16	NA	TGTGCCAGCAGCCATCCGGGACACCGGCCGGAGCAGTACTTC	CASSHPGHRPEQYF
TRBJ2-7	once	TRBV5-4	NA	TGTGCCAGCAGCTTGGATGGTCCCTACGAGCAGTACTTC	CASSLDGPYEQYF
TRBJ2-1	NA	TRBV6-6	TRBD1	TGTGCCAGCAGTGCCGAGACAGGGAACTACAATGAGCAGTTCTTC	CASSAETGNYNEQFF
TRBJ2-1	NA	TRBV7-2	TRBD2	TGTGCCAGCAGCTCCACTGGCGGGAGCTTCAATGAGCAGTTCTTC	CASSSTGGSFNEQFF
TRBJ2-1	NA	TRBV9	NA	TGTGCCAGCAGCGTAGCGGGCGATGAGCAGTTCTTC	CASSVAGDEQFF
TRBJ2-7	NA	TRBV13	TRBD1	TGTGCCAGCAGTAAGGGGGCTTATGGCTACGAGCAGTACTTC	CASSKGAYGYEQYF
TRBJ2-1	NA	TRBV10-3	TRBD1	TGTGCCATCAGTGAGTCTTCGCCGGGACAGGAGATTTACAATGAGCAGTTCTTC	CAISESSPGQEIYNEQFF
TRBJ2-5	once	TRBV7-2	TRBD2	TGTGCCAAGGGGACTAGCGGGAGACTAGAGACCCAGTACTTC	CAKGTSGRLETQYF
TRBJ2-5	NA	TRBV4-3	TRBD2	TGCGCCAGCAGCCAGTCACTAGCGGGAGGACCGGTTGAAGAGACCCAGTACTTC	CASSQSLAGGPVEETQYF
TRBJ2-7	NA	TRBV30	NA	TGTGCCTGGGAGGAAGGCCTTAGCGAGCAGTACTTC	CAWEEGLSEQYF
TRBJ2-1	NA	TRBV13	TRBD1	TGTGCCAGCAGCTTAGGCAGGACAGGGAGTGAGACCTACAATGAGCAGTTCTTC	CASSLGRTGSETYNEQFF
TRBJ2-1	NA	TRBV6-1	TRBD2	TGTGCCAGCAGTAACTGGGGACTAGCGGGCAATGAGCAGTTCTTC	CASSNWGLAGNEQFF
TRBJ2-7	NA	TRBV27	TRBD2	TGTGCCAGCAGTTTAGGGGGAGGGCCCTACGAGCAGTACTTC	CASSLGGGPYEQYF
TRBJ2-5	once	TRBV28	TRBD1	TGTGCCAGCAGTCCGACAGGGGTTTCGGGAGAGACCCAGTACTTC	CASSPTGVSGETQYF
TRBJ2-3	NA	TRBV6-1	TRBD2	TGTGCCAGCAGTGACCCTAGCGGGATTGAGGGCACAGATACGCAGTATTTT	CASSDPSGIEGTDTQYF
TRBJ2-2	NA	TRBV27	NA	TGTGCCAGCAGTTATCTTCCGGTCCAGGGCAGCACCGGGGAGCTGTTTTTT	CASSYLPVQGSTGELFF
TRBJ1-1	NA	TRBV7-8	NA	TGTGCCAGCAGCTTAACTTGGGGGGCGACGAACACTGAAGCTTTCTTT	CASSLTWGATNTEAFF
TRBJ2-5	NA	TRBV9	NA	TGTGCCAGCAGCGTAGCAGTGGAAGAGACCCAGTACTTC	CASSVAVEETQYF
TRBJ1-2	NA	TRBV9	NA	TGTGCCAGCAGTGGGACCACTTTCGGCTACACCTTC	CASSGTTFGYTF
TRBJ1-1	NA	TRBV11-2	NA	TGTGCCAGCAGCCTTCAACGGACTGAAGCTTTCTTT	CASSLQRTEAFF
TRBJ2-7	once	TRBV19	NA	TGTGCCAGTAGTATGGATAGGCTCGAGCAGTACTTC	CASSMDRLEQYF
TRBJ2-7	NA	TRBV27	NA	TGTGCCATAGGCTACAACTACGAGCAGTACTTC	CAIGYNYEQYF
TRBJ2-7	NA	TRBV4-3	TRBD1	TGCGCCAGCAGCCCCGGGACAGGGGAGTACGAGCAGTACTTC	CASSPGTGEYEQYF
TRBJ2-1	NA	TRBV4-3	NA	TGCGCCAGCAGCCAAGAAGTGGCAGGGGGGTTTAGCGATGAGCAGTTCTTC	CASSQEVAGGFSDEQFF
TRBJ2-7	NA	TRBV6-1	NA	TGTGCCAGCAGTGACTTTCCCGGGGGTTCCTACGAGCAGTACTTC	CASSDFPGGSYEQYF
TRBJ2-7	NA	TRBV20-1	TRBD1	TGCAGTGCGCAACAGGGGTACGAGCAGTACTTC	CSAQQGYEQYF
TRBJ1-5	NA	TRBV23-1	NA	TGCGCCAGCAGTCAATCGAGAGGTTCCAATCAGCCCCAGCATTTT	CASSQSRGSNQPQHF
TRBJ2-7	NA	TRBV5-5	TRBD1	TGTGCCAGCAGAACGGGACAGGGCATTGCCTACGAGCAGTACTTC	CASRTGQGIAYEQYF
TRBJ1-2	NA	TRBV7-9	NA	TGTGCCAGCGGGGCCCAGGGTGGCTACACCTTC	CASGAQGGYTF
TRBJ1-5	NA	TRBV6-1	NA	TGTGCCAGCAGGGCGGGGGCTCTGGGCAATCAGCCCCAGCATTTT	CASRAGALGNQPQHF
TRBJ2-3	NA	TRBV5-1	TRBD2	TGCGCCAGCAGCGGCGTAGCGGGATCTCTGGCAGATACGCAGTATTTT	CASSGVAGSLADTQYF
TRBJ2-3	NA	TRBV9	NA	TGTGCCAGCAGCGTAGTACCCGGGGCAGATACGCAGTATTTT	CASSVVPGADTQYF
TRBJ2-3	NA	TRBV11-2	TRBD2	TGTGCCAGCAGCTTAGATTGGACTAGCGGAAGCACAGATACGCAGTATTTT	CASSLDWTSGSTDTQYF
TRBJ2-3	NA	TRBV27	NA	TGTGCCAGCAGTACCGAATCGCGGGATACGCAGTATTTT	CASSTESRDTQYF
TRBJ2-7	NA	TRBV4-1	NA	TGCGCCAGCAGCCAGGTGGGGCCCGTGACCTACGAGCAGTACTTC	CASSQVGPVTYEQYF
TRBJ2-5	NA	TRBV29-1	NA	TGCAGCGCCACTGTCGGGGACAACCAAGAGACCCAGTACTTC	CSATVGDNQETQYF
TRBJ2-2	NA	TRBV9	NA	TGTGCCAGCAGCGTAGCTTGGCCCCAAAACACCGGGGAGCTGTTTTTT	CASSVAWPQNTGELFF
TRBJ1-1	once	TRBV7-2	NA	TGTGCCAGCAGCTCCACGAAATTCGACAGGTTGATGAACACTGAAGCTTTCTTT	CASSSTKFDRLMNTEAFF
TRBJ2-4	NA	TRBV7-8	NA	TGTGCCAGCAGCTTGACCGGGACCTTTGATCTAGCCAAAAACATTCAGTACTTC	CASSLTGTFDLAKNIQYF
TRBJ1-1	NA	TRBV19	TRBD1	TGTGCCAGTAGTATTTTGGACAGGGGAGACACTGAAGCTTTCTTT	CASSILDRGDTEAFF
TRBJ2-5	NA	TRBV4-3	TRBD2	TGCGCCAGCAGCCAAGAGTTTTCAGCGGGAGGGCCGGGGGAGACCCAGTACTTC	CASSQEFSAGGPGETQYF